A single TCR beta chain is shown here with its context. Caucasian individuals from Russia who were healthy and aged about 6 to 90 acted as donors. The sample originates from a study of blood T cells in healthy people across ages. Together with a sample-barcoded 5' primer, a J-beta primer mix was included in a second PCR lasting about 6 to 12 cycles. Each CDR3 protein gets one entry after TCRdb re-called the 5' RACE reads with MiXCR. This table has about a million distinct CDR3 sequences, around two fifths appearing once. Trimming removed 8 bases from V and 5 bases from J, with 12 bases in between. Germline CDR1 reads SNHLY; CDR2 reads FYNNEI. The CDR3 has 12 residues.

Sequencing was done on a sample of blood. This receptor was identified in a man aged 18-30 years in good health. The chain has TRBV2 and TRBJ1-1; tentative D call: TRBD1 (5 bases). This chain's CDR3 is CASSGGATEAFF. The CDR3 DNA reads TGTGCCAGCTCGGGAGGGGCGACTGAAGCTTTCTTT.